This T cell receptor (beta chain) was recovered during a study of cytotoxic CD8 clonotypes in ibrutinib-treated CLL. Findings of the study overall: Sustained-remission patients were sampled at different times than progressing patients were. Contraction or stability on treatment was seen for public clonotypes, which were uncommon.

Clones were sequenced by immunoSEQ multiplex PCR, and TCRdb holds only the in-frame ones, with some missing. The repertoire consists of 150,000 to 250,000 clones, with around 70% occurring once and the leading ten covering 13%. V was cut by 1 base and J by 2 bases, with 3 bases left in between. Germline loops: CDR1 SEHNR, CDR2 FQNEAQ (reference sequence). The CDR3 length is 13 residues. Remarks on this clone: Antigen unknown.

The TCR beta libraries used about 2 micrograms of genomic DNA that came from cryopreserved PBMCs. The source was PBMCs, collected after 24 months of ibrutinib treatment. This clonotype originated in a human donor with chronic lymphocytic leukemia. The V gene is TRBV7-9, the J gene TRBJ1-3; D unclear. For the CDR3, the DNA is TGTGCCAGCAGCTTAGAGGCTGGAAACACCATATATTTT. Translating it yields CASSLEAGNTIYF.